Included here is one TCR beta chain sequence, with context. Its antigen remains unidentified. These data originate in a study of cytomegalovirus exposure and HLA in healthy donors. Study-wide points: There were around 160 TCR beta chains listed as cytomegalovirus-associated. TCR beta V- and J-gene trimming, according to a later analysis, was linked to a missense DCLRE1C variant. An analysis done earlier found most TCR beta V segments productive about 87% or about 30% of the time.

With 60 Vbeta and 13 Jbeta primers, the PCR was carried out. Per the study methods: Unique TCR beta chains numbered around 80 million in a later analysis, with about 9.9 million shared. Profiled with immunoSEQ multiplex PCR; TCRdb holds only in-frame clones, not every one. V and J calls plus clone size are reproduced from that table; the DNA served to infer D and trimming. The sample consists of about 94,000 clones, about three fifths of them appearing once. The CDR3 covers 15 residues. Germline-derived CDR1 and CDR2 are SGHTA and FQGNSA. J was trimmed by 5 bases and V by 2 bases; bases with no gene match: 6.

Sequenced: PBMCs. This receptor was taken from a man younger than 40 in good health and CMV-seronegative. The chain is built from TRBV7-2 and TRBJ2-7, with TRBD2 matching over 10 bases. The CDR3 reads CASSLKAGGPHEQYF. CDR3 DNA sequence: TGTGCCAGCAGCTTAAAAGCGGGGGGGCCTCACGAGCAGTACTTC.